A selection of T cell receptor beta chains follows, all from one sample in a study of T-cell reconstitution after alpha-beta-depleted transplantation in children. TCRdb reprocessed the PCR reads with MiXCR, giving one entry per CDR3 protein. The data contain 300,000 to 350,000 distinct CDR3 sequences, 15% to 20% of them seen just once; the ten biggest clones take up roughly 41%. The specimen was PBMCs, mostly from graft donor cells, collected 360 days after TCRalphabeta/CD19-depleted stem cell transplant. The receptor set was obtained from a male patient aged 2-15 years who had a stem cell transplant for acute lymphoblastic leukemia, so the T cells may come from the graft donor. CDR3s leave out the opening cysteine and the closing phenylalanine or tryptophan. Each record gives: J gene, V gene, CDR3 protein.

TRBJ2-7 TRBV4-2 ASSQGGQGFYEQY
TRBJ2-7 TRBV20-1 SARDEGWTPYEQY
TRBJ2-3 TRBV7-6 ASSFSPGLASDTQY
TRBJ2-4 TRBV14 ASSQGTFVAKNIQY
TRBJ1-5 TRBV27 ASSLSGTGGNQPQH
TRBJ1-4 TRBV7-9 ASSFRLTGVGEKLF
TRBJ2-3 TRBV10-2 ATEGRADTQY
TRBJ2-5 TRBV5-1 ASSSLSASDRAQETQY
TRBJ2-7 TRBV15 ATSRDVAQGLLREQY
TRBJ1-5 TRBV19 ASSIPRGQGINQPQH
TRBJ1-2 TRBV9 ASSVEQNYGYT
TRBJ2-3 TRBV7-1 ASSSGLAGVGPDTQY
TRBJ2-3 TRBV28 ASSPMGVPSTDTQY
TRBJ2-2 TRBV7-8 ASSFGGSANTGELF
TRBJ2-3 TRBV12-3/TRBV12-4 ASSPLLHTQY
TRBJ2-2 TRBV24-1 ATSPLADAGPNTGELF